Listed below are T cell receptor beta chains from one sample, sequenced in a study of T-cell reconstitution after alpha-beta-depleted transplantation in children. Via MiXCR, TCRdb re-called the PCR reads, giving one row per CDR3 protein. Counted here are a few hundred thousand distinct CDR3 sequences, 9.7% occurring once; the ten biggest clones make up less than 6%. The source was PBMCs from the stem cell graft donor, collected from the stem cell graft. The receptors stem from a human donor who donated a stem cell graft to a child with SCID. CDR3s leave out the opening cysteine and the closing phenylalanine or tryptophan. Where a row states a size, it is once, few, many or the class of an expanded clone; other rows omit it.

v_call: TRBV12-3/TRBV12-4
clone_size: many
cdr3_length: 13
j_call: TRBJ2-1
cdr3_aa: ASSPSGGFYNEQF

v_call: TRBV7-3
clone_size: many
cdr3_length: 11
j_call: TRBJ2-1
cdr3_aa: ASSSTALNEQF

v_call: TRBV3-1
clone_size: many
cdr3_length: 13
j_call: TRBJ2-2
cdr3_aa: ASSQGRPNTGELF

v_call: TRBV20-1
clone_size: many
cdr3_length: 13
j_call: TRBJ2-5
cdr3_aa: SARVSRGFQETQY

v_call: TRBV24-1
clone_size: many
cdr3_length: 13
j_call: TRBJ2-1
cdr3_aa: ATSDSRGSYNEQF

v_call: TRBV5-1
clone_size: many
cdr3_length: 13
j_call: TRBJ2-5
cdr3_aa: ASSPSFGDQETQY

v_call: TRBV5-1
clone_size: -
cdr3_length: 13
j_call: TRBJ2-2
cdr3_aa: ASSDTLVGSGELF

v_call: TRBV9
clone_size: many
cdr3_length: 13
j_call: TRBJ2-1
cdr3_aa: ASSGQGASYNEQF

v_call: TRBV3-1
clone_size: -
cdr3_length: 14
j_call: TRBJ2-1
cdr3_aa: ASSSTARSSYNEQF

v_call: TRBV18
clone_size: many
cdr3_length: 12
j_call: TRBJ1-6
cdr3_aa: ASSPGDYNSPLH

v_call: TRBV3-1
clone_size: many
cdr3_length: 15
j_call: TRBJ2-1
cdr3_aa: ASRQMSPGQGVYEQF

v_call: TRBV20-1
clone_size: many
cdr3_length: 13
j_call: TRBJ2-7
cdr3_aa: SARRAQISSYEQY

v_call: TRBV20-1
clone_size: many
cdr3_length: 12
j_call: TRBJ2-5
cdr3_aa: SATGTSFQETQY

v_call: TRBV5-1
clone_size: many
cdr3_length: 11
j_call: TRBJ1-1
cdr3_aa: ASSKDRVTEAF

v_call: TRBV5-1
clone_size: few
cdr3_length: 16
j_call: TRBJ2-6
cdr3_aa: ASMPTGRKYSGANVLT

v_call: TRBV19
clone_size: many
cdr3_length: 10
j_call: TRBJ1-2
cdr3_aa: ASSPDGRGYT

v_call: TRBV5-1
clone_size: many
cdr3_length: 12
j_call: TRBJ1-5
cdr3_aa: ASSPGDSNRPQH